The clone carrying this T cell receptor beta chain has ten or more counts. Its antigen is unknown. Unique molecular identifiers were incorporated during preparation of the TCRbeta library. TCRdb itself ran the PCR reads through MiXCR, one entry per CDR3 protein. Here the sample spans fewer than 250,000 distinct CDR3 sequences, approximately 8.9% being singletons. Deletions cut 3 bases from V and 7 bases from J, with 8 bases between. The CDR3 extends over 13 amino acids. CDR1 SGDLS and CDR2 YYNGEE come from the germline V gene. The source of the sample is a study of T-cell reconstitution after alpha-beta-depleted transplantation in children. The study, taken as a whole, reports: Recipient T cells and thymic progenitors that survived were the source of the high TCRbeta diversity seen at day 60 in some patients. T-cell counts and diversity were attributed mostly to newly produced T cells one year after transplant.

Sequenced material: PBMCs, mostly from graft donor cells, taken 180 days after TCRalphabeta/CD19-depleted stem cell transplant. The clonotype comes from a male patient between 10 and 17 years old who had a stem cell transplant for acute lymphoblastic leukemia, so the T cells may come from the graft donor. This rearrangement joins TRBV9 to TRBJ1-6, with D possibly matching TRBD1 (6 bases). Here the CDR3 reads CASSEGGNSPLHF. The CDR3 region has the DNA TGTGCCAGCAGCGAGGGGGGAAATTCACCCCTCCACTTT.